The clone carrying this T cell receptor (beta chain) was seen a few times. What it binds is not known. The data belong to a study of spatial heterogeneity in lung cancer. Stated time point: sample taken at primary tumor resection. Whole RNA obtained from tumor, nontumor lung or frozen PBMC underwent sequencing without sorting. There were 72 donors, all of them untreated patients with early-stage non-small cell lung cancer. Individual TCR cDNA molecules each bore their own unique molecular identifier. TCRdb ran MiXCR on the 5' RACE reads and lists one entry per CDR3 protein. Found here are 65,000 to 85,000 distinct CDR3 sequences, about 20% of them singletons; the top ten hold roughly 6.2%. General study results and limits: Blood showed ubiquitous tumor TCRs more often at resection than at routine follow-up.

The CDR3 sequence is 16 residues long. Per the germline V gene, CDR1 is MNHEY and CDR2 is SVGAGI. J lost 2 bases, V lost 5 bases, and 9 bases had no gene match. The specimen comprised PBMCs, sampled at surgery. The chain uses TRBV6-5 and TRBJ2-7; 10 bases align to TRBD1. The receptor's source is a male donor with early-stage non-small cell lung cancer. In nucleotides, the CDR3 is TGTGCCAGCAGTCGCTCGGGGACAGGGGTTACCTACGAGCAGTACTTC. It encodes CASSRSGTGVTYEQYF.